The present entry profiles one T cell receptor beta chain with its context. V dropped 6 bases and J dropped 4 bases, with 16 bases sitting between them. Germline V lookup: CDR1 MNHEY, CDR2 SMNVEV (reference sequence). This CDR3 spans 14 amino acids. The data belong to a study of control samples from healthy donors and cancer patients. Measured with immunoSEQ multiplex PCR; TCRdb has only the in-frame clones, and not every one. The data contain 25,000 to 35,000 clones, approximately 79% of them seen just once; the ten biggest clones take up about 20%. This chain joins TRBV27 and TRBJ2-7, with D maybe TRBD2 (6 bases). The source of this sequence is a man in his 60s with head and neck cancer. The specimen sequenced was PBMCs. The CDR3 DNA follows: TGTGCCAGCAGAAGTAGCGGAGCGATGTACGAGCAGTACTTC. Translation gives CASRSSGAMYEQYF.